The T cell receptor (beta chain) described here comes from a study of Graves' ophthalmopathy and Graves' hyperthyroidism. Overall study: The blood sample was drawn at first diagnosis and before any treatment.

The ends were cut back, 1 base at V and 4 bases at J, with 13 bases in the middle. Looked up from germline, CDR1 is SGHTA and CDR2 is FQGNSA. The CDR3 has 15 amino acids. Fresh peripheral blood, roughly 10 ml, was the PBMC source. Study-wide results and caveats: Blood also carried most expanded thyroid clonotypes exceeding 0.001 frequency.

This clonotype has a count of ten or more. Its antigen is currently unknown. Amplifying from RNA transcripts, the study obtained TCR beta CDR3 regions. RT-PCR was first run with HTBI primers, then multiplex PCR in a second round. TCRdb redid the calling of the multiplex PCR reads with MiXCR, one entry per CDR3 protein. Here the sample spans some 200,000 distinct CDR3 sequences, under 30% being singletons. The chain links TRBV7-2 to TRBJ2-5; TRBD2 is a possible D gene (6 bases). This TCR derives from a middle-aged man with Graves' ophthalmopathy. The sample taken for sequencing was peripheral blood. CDR3 residues: CASSLGLAIRETQYF. CDR3 DNA sequence: TGTGCCAGCAGCTTAGGGCTAGCGATTAGAGAGACCCAGTACTTC.